The 21 T cell receptor beta chains below were found in one sample sequenced in a study of T cells in Graves' hyperthyroidism and ophthalmopathy. The investigators amplified TCR beta CDR3 regions from RNA transcripts. TCR CDR3 regions were first amplified by RT-PCR with HTBI primers. MiXCR was run by TCRdb on the multiplex PCR reads, yielding one entry per CDR3 protein. In the table there are about 600,000 distinct CDR3 sequences, roughly a sixth of which are singletons. Sequenced material: blood. These receptor sequences come from a woman aged 40 to 49 with Graves' ophthalmopathy.

This clonotype was found a few times. This may stem from a read error, because a much larger clone lies one nucleotide away. The chain combines TRBV6-1 with TRBJ2-1, with 9 bases lining up with TRBD2. Germline values: CDR1 MNHNS, CDR2 SASEGT. The length of the CDR3 is 14 residues. Germline trimming cut 6 bases from V and 0 bases from J; bases unmatched to any gene: 0. The CDR3 is CASRGLASYNEQFF. The CDR3, as DNA: TGTGCCAGCAGGGGACTAGCCTCCTACAATGAGCAGTTCTTC.

For this clonotype: This may be a read error, as it is one base from a much larger clone. J is TRBJ2-1 and V is TRBV20-1; 7 bases align to TRBD2. Germline trimming cut 0 bases from V and 7 bases from J; bases unmatched to any gene: 12. Germline V gives CDR1 DFQATT, CDR2 SNEGSKA (reference sequence). This CDR3 comprises 16 residues. In nucleotides, the CDR3 is TGCAGTGCTAGAGATAGATGCGGGAGATGGGGGAATGAGCAGTTCTTC. Residues: CSARDRCGRWGNEQFF.

This clonotype was seen a few times. The rearrangement joins TRBV6-1 to TRBJ2-6; D tentatively fits TRBD1 or TRBD2 (5 bases each). The V end was cut by 10 bases, the J end by 1 base, with 20 bases between. This CDR3 has 17 residues. Germline values: CDR1 MNHNS, CDR2 SASEGT. The CDR3 DNA follows: TGTGCCACCCCGGGACCTCCCGAAGGGTCTGGGGCCAACGTCCTGACTTTC. Protein sequence: CATPGPPEGSGANVLTF.

V usage is TRBV19 and J usage is TRBJ2-3, with D perhaps matching TRBD1 (5 bases). Germline assignment: CDR1 LNHDA and CDR2 SQIVND (reference sequence). The CDR3 extends over 15 amino acids. V was trimmed by 5 bases and J by 8 bases, leaving 20 bases between them. The CDR3 DNA follows: TGTGCCAGTAGTCCCTCCGCGCAGGTACAGGTTACGCAGTATTTT. This encodes CASSPSAQVQVTQYF.

The V gene is TRBV6-1, the J gene TRBJ1-5; D is possibly TRBD1 (5 bases). The V and J ends lost 8 bases and 9 bases respectively, with 5 bases between them. Germline loops: CDR1 MNHNS, CDR2 SASEGT. The CDR3 consists of 9 residues. The CDR3 DNA reads TGTGCCAGCGGGGGGCCCCAGCATTTT. It encodes CASGGPQHF.

This clonotype was seen at least ten times. This chain joins TRBV2 and TRBJ2-7, with D unresolved. Trimming removed 2 bases from V and 5 bases from J, with 1 base in between. Germline CDR1 reads SNHLY; CDR2 reads FYNNEI. The CDR3 is 10 amino acids. Written as DNA, the CDR3 is TGTGCCAGCAGTGAAAACGAGCAGTACTTC. It translates to CASSENEQYF.

In its sample, this clonotype was seen many times. The chain has TRBV24-1 and TRBJ2-3, with D unclear. This CDR3 has 17 residues. V was clipped by 3 bases and J by 2 bases, with 17 bases between them. Germline CDR1 KGHDR, CDR2 SFDVKD. The CDR3 loop reads CATSDPTGPGSTDTQYF. The CDR3 DNA follows: TGTGCCACCAGTGATCCGACGGGCCCGGGCTCCACAGATACGCAGTATTTT.

This clonotype was recorded at least ten times. V and J are TRBV28 and TRBJ2-7, with 8 bases identical to TRBD1. V shed 6 bases and J 2 bases; nucleotides not matched to a gene: 0. Germline CDR1 MDHEN, CDR2 SYDVKM. This CDR3 is built from 12 residues. The CDR3 spells CASRQGAYEQYF. The CDR3 nucleotides are TGTGCCAGCAGACAGGGGGCCTACGAGCAGTACTTC.

This chain connects TRBV6-2 or TRBV6-3 to TRBJ2-7; D remains ambiguous. Germline assignment: CDR1 MNHEY and CDR2 SVGEGT. The germline V and J ends were trimmed by 8 bases and 0 bases, with 11 bases remaining between them. The CDR3 totals 13 residues. The CDR3 is CASGFGFSYEQYF. The DNA for the CDR3 is TGTGCCAGCGGGTTCGGCTTCTCCTACGAGCAGTACTTC.

This clonotype was counted ten times or more. V and J are TRBV7-2 and TRBJ1-2, with TRBD1 matching 8 bases. CDR1 SGHTA and CDR2 FQGNSA come from the germline V gene. This CDR3 comprises 16 residues. Losses at the gene ends were 1 base for V and 5 bases for J; bases not matched to a gene: 9. CDR3 nucleotide sequence: TGTGCCAGCAGCTTAGGGGGCCAGGGGGCGTCTTATGGCTACACCTTC. Amino acids: CASSLGGQGASYGYTF.

J is TRBJ2-1 and V is TRBV7-9, with D tentatively TRBD2 (5 bases). The V gene lost 2 bases and the J gene lost 7 bases, with 15 bases spanning the gap. CDR3 length: 15 residues. Germline-derived CDR1 and CDR2 are SEHNR and FQNEAQ (reference sequence). The DNA of the CDR3 is TGTGCCAGCAGCTTAAGGGAGATCGGATATAATGAGCAGTTCTTC. Protein sequence: CASSLREIGYNEQFF.

The chain couples TRBV9 to TRBJ1-1; a weak D match, TRBD1 (5 bases). V lost 3 bases, J lost 6 bases, and 15 bases lay in between. The CDR3 sequence is 14 residues long. The germline V gene encodes CDR1 SGDLS and CDR2 YYNGEE. The CDR3 DNA is TGTGCCAGCAGCGCGGGTGGGGGAATTGCTGAAGCTTTCTTT. The encoded protein is CASSAGGGIAEAFF.

In its sample, this clonotype was seen a few times. This sequence joins TRBV6-1 and TRBJ2-5; D is perhaps TRBD1 (5 bases). This CDR3 has 14 residues. Per the germline V gene, CDR1 is MNHNS and CDR2 is SASEGT. V was clipped by 11 bases and J by 2 bases, with 18 bases between them. The CDR3 coding sequence is TGTGCCGCCCCAAGGGGCACAGCACAAGAGACCCAGTACTTC. Protein sequence: CAAPRGTAQETQYF.

This clonotype was seen repeatedly, ten times or more. The chain employs TRBV20-1 and TRBJ1-2, with TRBD1 identical over 7 bases. V was pared by 6 bases and J by 2 bases, with 9 bases of the junction left unmatched. Per the germline V gene, CDR1 is DFQATT and CDR2 is SNEGSKA (reference sequence). This CDR3 contains 14 residues. The CDR3 nucleotides are TGCAGTGCGGGCACAGGACAGGCCAACTATGGCTACACCTTC. This encodes CSAGTGQANYGYTF.

Ten or more counts support this clonotype. The CDR3 region is CASSFRIAGSHYNEQFF. DNA of the CDR3: TGTGCCAGCAGCTTTAGAATTGCCGGGTCCCACTACAATGAGCAGTTCTTC. The J gene is TRBJ2-1, the V gene TRBV11-2; D call uncertain. Between the trimmed V and J ends, which lost 3 bases and 3 bases, there was a span of 18 bases. The CDR3 covers 17 residues. Germline V lookup: CDR1 SGHAT, CDR2 FQNNGV.

Ten or more counts support this clonotype. This chain joins TRBV7-3 and TRBJ2-1; unclear D gene. Looked up from germline, CDR1 is SGHTA and CDR2 is FQGTGA. V lost 3 bases and J 5 bases, leaving 8 bases between the germline ends. CDR3 length: 13 amino acids. The CDR3 region is CASSFSTNNEQFF. The CDR3 nucleotides read TGTGCCAGCAGCTTTAGCACTAACAATGAGCAGTTCTTC.

The V call is TRBV20-1, the J call TRBJ2-5; TRBD2 matches at 11 bases. The CDR3 spans 16 residues. Unmatched junction bases numbered 12, after V lost 2 bases and J lost 7 bases. Germline CDR1 and CDR2: DFQATT and SNEGSKA (reference sequence). CDR3 nucleotide sequence: TGCAGTGCTAGAAGTTATACTAGCGGGGGTCTCCCGACCCAGTACTTC. This sequence encodes CSARSYTSGGLPTQYF.

About this clonotype: One base away lies a much larger clone, so this may be a sequencing read error. The genes are TRBV28 and TRBJ2-3; the D call may be TRBD1 or TRBD2 (5 bases each). The germline V gene has CDR1 MDHEN and CDR2 SYDVKM. Trimming took 5 bases from V and 5 from J, leaving 14 bases between them. CDR3 length: 14 residues. CDR3: CASSPPGLKDTQYF. CDR3 DNA sequence: TGTGCCAGCAGTCCGCCGGGGCTCAAAGATACGCAGTATTTT.

The chain joins TRBV12-3 or TRBV12-4 to TRBJ1-2; D remains ambiguous. The CDR3 extends over 13 amino acids. V lost 7 bases and J lost 7, with 16 bases in between. CDR3 sequence: CASTFFGEAGYTF. The CDR3 nucleotides read TGTGCCAGCACTTTCTTTGGGGAGGCTGGCTACACCTTC.

This clonotype was recorded at least ten times. The J gene is TRBJ2-7, the V gene TRBV20-1; D possibly corresponds to TRBD2 (6 bases). This CDR3 spans 14 amino acids. Trimming removed 0 bases at V and 8 bases at J, with 17 bases between. Germline assignment: CDR1 DFQATT and CDR2 SNEGSKA (reference sequence). The CDR3 loop reads CSARDDLARIQQYF. In nucleotides, the CDR3 is TGCAGTGCTAGAGATGATCTAGCGAGGATCCAGCAGTACTTC.

This clonotype has at least ten counts. The chain joins TRBV3-1 to TRBJ2-7; D is perhaps TRBD2 (5 bases). Trimming took 3 bases from V and 4 from J, leaving 13 bases between them. The CDR3 totals 14 residues. CDR1 and CDR2 from the germline V gene are LGHDT and YNNKEL (reference sequence). The CDR3 DNA follows: TGTGCCAGCAGCCAGAATCATGGCGGGTACGAGCAGTACTTC. It specifies CASSQNHGGYEQYF.